The 5 T cell receptor beta chains presented below share a single source sample, sequenced in a study of cytomegalovirus exposure and HLA in healthy donors. It was with 60 Vbeta and 13 Jbeta primers that the PCR ran. This table comes from immunoSEQ multiplex PCR, and its TCRdb copy is limited to in-frame clones, with some not included. This table has some 200,000 clones, 77% appearing once. The sample was PBMCs. The source of these receptors is a female donor in good health and CMV-seronegative.

The chain has TRBV14 and TRBJ2-1; 9 bases align to TRBD2. The length of the CDR3 is 18 residues. CDR1 is SGHDN and CDR2 is FVKESK in the germline V gene. After removal of 0 bases from V and 7 bases from J, the junction contained 13 bases not matched to a gene. DNA for the CDR3: TGTGCCAGCAGCCAAGACAAATTAGCGGGAGTATTTCCTAATGAGCAGTTCTTC. This gives the protein CASSQDKLAGVFPNEQFF.

On this clone itself: The sample holds other DNA sequences that translate to the same CDR3. The chain couples TRBV18 to TRBJ1-2; D not certain. The CDR3 is 13 residues long. V lost 2 bases to trimming and J lost 2 bases, with 6 bases between them. The germline V gene encodes CDR1 KGHSH and CDR2 LQKENI. The CDR3 reads CASSPSGNYGYTF. CDR3 DNA: TGTGCCAGCTCACCATCGGGAAACTATGGCTACACCTTC.

The genes are TRBV19 and TRBJ2-3; tentative D call: TRBD1 (6 bases). With 4 bases removed from V and 3 bases from J, the gap between germline ends came to 17 bases. Germline loops: CDR1 LNHDA, CDR2 SQIVND (reference sequence). The CDR3 spans 16 residues. The CDR3 DNA is TGTGCCAGTAGTAGCGACACAGGGTACATAACAGATACGCAGTATTTT. Amino acids: CASSSDTGYITDTQYF.

Remarks on this clone: One junction end disagrees with the germline gene, perhaps due to a read error. This chain joins TRBV7-7 and TRBJ1-1; D is uncertain. Looked up from germline, CDR1 is SSHAT and CDR2 is FNYEAQ (reference sequence). CDR3 length: 16 residues. The CDR3 coding sequence is TGTGCTAGCAGCTTAAAGGGTGGGAGGAAAGGCACTGAAGCTTTCTTT. Translated, it gives CASSLKGGRKGTEAFF.

The CDR3 reads CASSDLAGGADTQYF. CDR3 nucleotides: TGTGCCAGCAGCGATCTAGCGGGGGGGGCAGATACGCAGTATTTT. The chain employs TRBV7-3 and TRBJ2-3; 12 bases agree with TRBD2. Germline V gene data show CDR1 as SGHTA and CDR2 as FQGTGA. CDR3 length equals 15 residues. V dropped 5 bases and J dropped 4; count of bases not matched to a gene: 4.